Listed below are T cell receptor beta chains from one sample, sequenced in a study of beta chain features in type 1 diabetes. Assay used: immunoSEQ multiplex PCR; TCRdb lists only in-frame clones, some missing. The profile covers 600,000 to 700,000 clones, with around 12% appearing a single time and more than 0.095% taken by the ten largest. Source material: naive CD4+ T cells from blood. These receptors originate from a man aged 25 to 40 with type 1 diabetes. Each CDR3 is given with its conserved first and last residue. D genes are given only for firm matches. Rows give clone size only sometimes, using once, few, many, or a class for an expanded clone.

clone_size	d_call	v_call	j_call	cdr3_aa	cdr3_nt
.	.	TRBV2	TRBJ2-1	CARGSSYNEQFF	TGTGCCAGGGGAAGCTCCTACAATGAGCAGTTCTTC
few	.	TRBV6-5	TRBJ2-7	CASSYGSEYYEQYF	TGTGCCAGCAGTTACGGGTCAGAATACTACGAGCAGTACTTC
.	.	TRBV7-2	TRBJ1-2	CASSHRRSYGYTF	TGTGCCAGCAGTCATCGACGGAGCTATGGCTACACCTTC
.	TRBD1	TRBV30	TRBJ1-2	CAWTGQGEGYTF	TGTGCCTGGACAGGACAGGGTGAGGGCTACACCTTC
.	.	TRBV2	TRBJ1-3	CASSESEAAGNTIYF	TGTGCCAGCAGTGAATCGGAGGCTGCGGGAAACACCATATATTTT
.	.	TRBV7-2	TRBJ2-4	CASSRGPLAENIQYF	TGTGCCAGCAGCCGGGGCCCACTAGCAGAAAACATTCAGTACTTC
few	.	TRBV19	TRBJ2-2	CASSGGNTGELFF	TGTGCCAGTAGCGGGGGCAACACCGGGGAGCTGTTTTTT
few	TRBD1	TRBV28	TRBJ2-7	CASSLGQGAYEQYF	TGTGCCAGCAGTTTGGGACAGGGGGCCTACGAGCAGTACTTC
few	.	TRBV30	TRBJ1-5	CAWGGTGGQPQHF	TGTGCCTGGGGCGGGACGGGGGGTCAGCCCCAGCATTTT
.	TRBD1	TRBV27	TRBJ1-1	CASTRTGRQEAFF	TGTGCCAGCACCCGGACAGGGCGGCAAGAAGCTTTCTTT
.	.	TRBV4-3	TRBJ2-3	CASSHEGLNTDTQYF	TGCGCCAGCAGCCACGAGGGACTGAACACAGATACGCAGTATTTT
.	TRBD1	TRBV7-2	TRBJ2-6	CASSLDRGGLDSGANVLTF	TGTGCCAGCAGCTTAGATCGAGGGGGCCTTGACTCTGGGGCCAACGTCCTGACTTTC
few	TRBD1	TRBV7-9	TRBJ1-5	CASSSRTGSSNQPQHF	TGTGCCAGCAGCTCCAGGACAGGGTCAAGCAATCAGCCCCAGCATTTT
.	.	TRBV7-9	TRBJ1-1	CASSTRWAQNDKTEAFF	TGTGCCAGCAGCACCAGGTGGGCACAGAATGACAAGACTGAAGCTTTCTTT
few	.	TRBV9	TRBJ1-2	CASSVAPVYGYTF	TGTGCCAGCAGCGTAGCTCCGGTCTATGGCTACACCTTC
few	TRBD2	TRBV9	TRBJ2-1	CASSVRSLAGGDEQFF	TGTGCCAGCAGCGTACGTTCGCTAGCGGGGGGCGATGAGCAGTTCTTC
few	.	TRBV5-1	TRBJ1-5	CASSFGQSPNQPQHF	TGCGCCAGCAGCTTCGGACAGAGTCCCAATCAGCCCCAGCATTTT
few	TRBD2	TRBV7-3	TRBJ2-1	CASSSTSGGYNEQFF	TGTGCCAGCAGCTCAACTAGCGGGGGATACAATGAGCAGTTCTTC
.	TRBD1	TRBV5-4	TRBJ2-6	CASSFGQGAAGANVLTF	TGTGCCAGCAGCTTTGGACAGGGGGCTGCCGGGGCCAACGTCCTGACTTTC
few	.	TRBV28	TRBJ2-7	CASSFEGEQYF	TGTGCCAGCAGTTTCGAGGGCGAGCAGTACTTC
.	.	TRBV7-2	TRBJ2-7	CASSLRGTGYEQYF	TGTGCCAGCAGCTTACGCGGGACGGGCTACGAGCAGTACTTC
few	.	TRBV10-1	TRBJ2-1	CASSGRLGSSYNEQFF	TGCGCCAGCAGTGGCCGCCTGGGGAGCTCCTACAATGAGCAGTTCTTC
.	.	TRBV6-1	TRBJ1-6	CASSEANTGNNSPLHF	TGTGCCAGCAGTGAAGCTAACACAGGGAATAATTCACCCCTCCACTTT
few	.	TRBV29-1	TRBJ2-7	CSVWAGNYEQYF	TGCAGCGTTTGGGCAGGGAACTACGAGCAGTACTTC
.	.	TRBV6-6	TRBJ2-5	CASSWDTQETQYF	TGTGCCAGCAGCTGGGACACCCAAGAGACCCAGTACTTC
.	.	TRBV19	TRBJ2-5	CASSVWGETQYF	TGTGCCAGCAGCGTATGGGGGGAGACCCAGTACTTC
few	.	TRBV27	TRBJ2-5	CASSPQRGWETQYF	TGTGCCAGCAGCCCTCAGCGAGGTTGGGAGACCCAGTACTTC
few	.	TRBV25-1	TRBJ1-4	CASSSSATNEKLFF	TGTGCCAGCAGTAGTTCGGCAACTAATGAAAAACTGTTTTTT
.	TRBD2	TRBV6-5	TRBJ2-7	CASSYSYRGVTYEQYF	TGTGCCAGCAGTTACTCGTATCGGGGGGTCACCTACGAGCAGTACTTC
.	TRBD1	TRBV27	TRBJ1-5	CASSLTGVQPQHF	TGTGCCAGCAGTTTGACAGGGGTTCAGCCCCAGCATTTT
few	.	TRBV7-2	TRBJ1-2	CASSLDSGGTRGYTF	TGTGCCAGCAGCTTAGATTCCGGGGGAACCCGCGGCTACACCTTC
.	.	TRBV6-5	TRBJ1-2	CASRPYSGVWGYTF	TGTGCCAGCAGACCCTACTCAGGGGTCTGGGGCTACACCTTC
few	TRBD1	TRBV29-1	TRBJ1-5	CSVRDRSSNQPQHF	TGCAGCGTCAGGGACAGGTCTAGCAATCAGCCCCAGCATTTT
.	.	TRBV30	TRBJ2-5	CAWRDSQETQYF	TGTGCCTGGAGGGACAGCCAAGAGACCCAGTACTTC
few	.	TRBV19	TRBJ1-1	CASSSGGITEAFF	TGTGCCAGTAGTAGCGGTGGAATAACTGAAGCTTTCTTT
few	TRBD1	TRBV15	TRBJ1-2	CATSRDYADRARDYTF	TGTGCCACCAGCAGAGATTACGCGGACAGGGCTCGCGACTACACCTTC
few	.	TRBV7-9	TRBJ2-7	CASSLGSGHEQYF	TGTGCCAGCAGCTTAGGTAGCGGCCACGAGCAGTACTTC
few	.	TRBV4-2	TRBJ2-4	CASSQGLGSIQYF	TGTGCCAGCAGCCAGGGACTGGGGTCCATTCAGTACTTC
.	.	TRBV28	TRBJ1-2	CASSLKGHGYTF	TGTGCCAGCAGTTTAAAGGGTCATGGCTACACCTTC
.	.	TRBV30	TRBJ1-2	CAWSIEPVYGYTF	TGTGCCTGGAGTATTGAGCCTGTCTATGGCTACACCTTC
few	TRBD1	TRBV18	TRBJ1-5	CASSPRDRGPDQPQHF	TGTGCCAGCTCACCAAGGGACAGGGGGCCGGATCAGCCCCAGCATTTT
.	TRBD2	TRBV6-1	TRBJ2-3	CASSEPSGGMQYF	TGTGCCAGCAGTGAACCTAGCGGGGGGATGCAGTATTTT
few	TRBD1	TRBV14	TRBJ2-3	CASSQRQGASTDTQYF	TGTGCCAGCAGCCAACGCCAGGGGGCTAGCACAGATACGCAGTATTTT
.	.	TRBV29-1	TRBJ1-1	CSVSADRNTEAFF	TGCAGCGTTTCCGCGGACAGAAACACTGAAGCTTTCTTT
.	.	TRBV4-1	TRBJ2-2	CASSHLPQGPTGELFF	TGCGCCAGCAGCCATCTACCGCAGGGGCCCACCGGGGAGCTGTTTTTT
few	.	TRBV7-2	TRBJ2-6	CASSLAPFAGSSGANVLTF	TGTGCCAGCAGCTTAGCGCCCTTTGCGGGAAGCTCTGGGGCCAACGTCCTGACTTTC
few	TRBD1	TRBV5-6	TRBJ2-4	CASSSRTGIIAKNIQYF	TGTGCCAGCAGCTCCAGGACAGGGATAATAGCCAAAAACATTCAGTACTTC
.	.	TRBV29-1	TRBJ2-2	CSVRPNTGELFF	TGCAGCGTAAGACCGAACACCGGGGAGCTGTTTTTT
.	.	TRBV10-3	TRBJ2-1	CAISGGEQFF	TGTGCCATCAGTGGGGGCGAGCAGTTCTTC
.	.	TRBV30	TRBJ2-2	CAWSKGGELFF	TGTGCCTGGAGCAAAGGCGGGGAGCTGTTTTTT